The 17 T cell receptor beta chains given below trace back to one sample, sequenced in a study of shared clonotypes between healthy human individuals. Sequencing used immunoSEQ multiplex PCR; TCRdb keeps in-frame clones, though not all of them. The sample consists of about 2.3 million clones, 85% to 95% of them appearing once. Sample: naive CD4+ T cells from PBMCs. Stated subset: CD45RA+ positively selected. Every receptor here comes from a man aged 18 to 29 in good health. Some clones in this sample may be carry-over from other donors' samples.

CDR3 DNA: TGCGCCAGCAGCTTGTTGGGACAGAAAGAGACCCAGTACTTC. Translating gives CASSLLGQKETQYF. V is TRBV5-1 and J is TRBJ2-5, with 7 bases lining up with TRBD1. This CDR3 region has 14 residues. The junction had 3 bases not matched to a gene; V was cut back by 1 base and J by 3 bases. The germline CDR1 and CDR2 sequences are SGHRS and YFSETQ.

In this sample, this clone turned up once. The V and J genes are TRBV7-2 and TRBJ2-1; D is uncertain. CDR3 length: 14 residues. V shed 5 bases and J shed 8 bases, with 16 bases lying between them. The germline CDR1 and CDR2 sequences are SGHTA and FQGNSA. Here the CDR3 DNA reads TGTGCCAGCAGCCCCGCCGCCGTGGTTTATGAGCAGTTCTTC. This translates into CASSPAAVVYEQFF.

Turning to this clone: This CDR3 is also generated by other DNA sequences in the sample. V gene TRBV5-1 combines with J gene TRBJ2-3; D is perhaps TRBD1 or TRBD2 (5 bases each). The V gene lost 4 bases and the J gene lost 1 base, with 10 bases spanning the gap. The germline gives CDR1 SGHRS, CDR2 YFSETQ. This CDR3 has 14 amino acids. The CDR3 here is CASSPGTGTDTQYF. In DNA form, the CDR3 reads TGCGCCAGCAGCCCGGGGACGGGCACAGATACGCAGTATTTT.

This rearrangement joins TRBV4-3 to TRBJ2-2; no clear D gene. The V end lost 0 bases, the J end lost 1 base, and 12 bases lay between the germline ends. The germline gives CDR1 LGHNA, CDR2 YSLEER. There are 17 residues in the CDR3. CDR3 protein: CASSQDRASRNTGELFF. The CDR3 bases are TGCGCCAGCAGCCAAGATCGGGCGTCTAGGAACACCGGGGAGCTGTTTTTT.

The chain joins TRBV15 to TRBJ2-1, with TRBD1 matching 7 bases. The CDR3 is made up of 14 amino acids. Germline V gene data show CDR1 as LNHNV and CDR2 as YYDKDF (reference sequence). The V segment lost 1 base and the J segment 6 bases; nucleotides outside the gene matches: 3. The CDR3 sequence is CATSRGQGGNEQFF. In nucleotides, the CDR3 is TGTGCCACCAGCAGAGGACAGGGCGGCAATGAGCAGTTCTTC. Full variable domain (rest looked up from reference TRBV15 and TRBJ2-1): DAMVIQNPRYQVTQFGKPVTLSCSQTLNHNVMYWYQQKSSQAPKLLFHYYDKDFNNEADTPDNFQSRRPNTSFCFLDIRSPGLGDTAMYLCATSRGQGGNEQFFGPGTRLTVL.

This sequence joins TRBV21-1 and TRBJ1-2; TRBD1 is taken as the D call from the table, unchecked against the DNA. TRBV21-1 is tagged as a pseudogene. The CDR3 runs 16 residues. The CDR3 DNA sequence: TGTGCCAGCAACGTAATGTACCGGGACAGAACCTATGGCTACACCTTC. Its translation: CASNVMYRDRTYGYTF.

The chain couples TRBV2 to TRBJ2-2; D unresolved. The V end lost 8 bases, the J end lost 4 bases, and 11 bases lay between the germline ends. Germline V lookup: CDR1 SNHLY, CDR2 FYNNEI. The CDR3 has 13 amino acids. The CDR3 region has the DNA TGTGCCAGCCTTCCGGACGGCACCGGGGAGCTGTTTTTT. Amino acids: CASLPDGTGELFF.

The genes are TRBV18 and TRBJ2-7; 7 bases match TRBD1. There are 15 residues in the CDR3. Germline assignment: CDR1 KGHSH and CDR2 LQKENI. V lost 3 bases, J lost 1 base, and 6 bases stayed unmatched. The CDR3 DNA is TGTGCCAGCTCACCCTCGACAGGGCGGTCCTACGAGCAGTACTTC. Encoded protein: CASSPSTGRSYEQYF.

This clone appeared once. This chain links TRBV19 with TRBJ1-5; D uncertain. V lost 0 bases and J lost 4, with 7 bases in between. There are 14 residues in the CDR3. Germline V gene sequence: CDR1 LNHDA, CDR2 SQIVND (reference sequence). CDR3 sequence reads: CASSIDRENQPQHF. Here the CDR3 DNA reads TGTGCCAGTAGTATAGATAGGGAAAATCAGCCCCAGCATTTT.

The chain carries TRBV9 and TRBJ2-2; TRBD2 aligns across 11 bases. Germline CDR1 is SGDLS and CDR2 is YYNGEE. The CDR3 covers 16 residues. The V and J ends lost 1 base and 7 bases, in that order; junction bases with no gene match: 6. CDR3 protein: CASSVSSGRRVGELFF. The CDR3 nucleotides are TGTGCCAGCAGCGTATCTAGCGGGAGGAGGGTCGGGGAGCTGTTTTTT.

The chain combines TRBV25-1 with TRBJ1-1; D perhaps matches TRBD1 (5 bases). The CDR3 spans 15 residues. CDR1 and CDR2 from the germline V gene are MGHDK and SYGVNS. Trimming took 3 bases from V and 6 from J, leaving 17 bases between them. The CDR3 region is CASSEGRDYLPEAFF. CDR3 coding DNA: TGTGCCAGCAGTGAGGGCAGGGACTACCTACCTGAAGCTTTCTTT.

About this clone: The same CDR3 can be traced to other DNA sequences in this sample. The chain carries TRBV4-1 and TRBJ2-2; D might be TRBD2 (5 bases). From germline, CDR1 is MGHRA and CDR2 YSYEKL. With 1 base removed from V and 6 bases from J, the gap between germline ends came to 9 bases. The CDR3 consists of 14 residues. As DNA, the CDR3 is TGCGCCAGCAGCCAAGTGAGAGGGCCCGGGGAGCTGTTTTTT. Encoded protein: CASSQVRGPGELFF.

This chain links TRBV9 with TRBJ2-2; 12 positions agree with TRBD2. The germline gives CDR1 SGDLS, CDR2 YYNGEE. CDR3 length equals 19 residues. V lost 0 bases and J lost 6; bases outside the gene matches: 12. CDR3 region: CASSVASLAGGPIPGELFF. CDR3 coding DNA: TGTGCCAGCAGCGTAGCTTCCCTAGCGGGAGGGCCTATCCCCGGGGAGCTGTTTTTT.

As to this clone: Compared with germline, one end of the junction differs, possibly owing to a read error. V gene TRBV6-1 combines with J gene TRBJ2-7, with D possibly being TRBD1 (6 bases). Germline V gene sequence: CDR1 MNHNS, CDR2 SASEGT. This CDR3 is 15 amino acids long. The CDR3 sequence is CANSTRGTRGYEQYF. DNA for the CDR3: TGTGCCAACAGTACCCGAGGGACAAGGGGATACGAGCAGTACTTC.

The chain combines TRBV6-6 with TRBJ2-1; 8 bases align to TRBD1. V was pared by 4 bases and J by 5 bases, with 4 bases of the junction left unmatched. This CDR3 comprises 14 residues. Germline V gene sequence: CDR1 MNHNY, CDR2 SVGAGI (reference sequence). The CDR3 here is CASSFRDRHNEQFF. CDR3 DNA sequence: TGTGCCAGCAGTTTCAGGGACAGGCACAATGAGCAGTTCTTC.

The genes are TRBV5-1 and TRBJ2-2; D is unresolved. The CDR3 extends over 16 amino acids. The V end lost 3 bases, the J end lost 3 bases, and 15 bases lay between the germline ends. CDR1 and CDR2 from the germline V gene are SGHRS and YFSETQ. The DNA for the CDR3 is TGCGCCAGCAGCTCCGCTATTTCGCCTTACACCGGGGAGCTGTTTTTT. Encoded protein: CASSSAISPYTGELFF.

This chain links TRBV28 with TRBJ1-1, with a possible D match to TRBD1 (6 bases). Germline V CDR1 and CDR2: MDHEN, SYDVKM. This CDR3 has 16 amino acids. V gave up 6 bases and J gave up 1 base, with 18 bases separating them. The CDR3 protein is CASRPYDRSQNTEAFF. Written as DNA, the CDR3 is TGTGCCAGCAGACCATATGACAGGAGCCAGAACACTGAAGCTTTCTTT. Looking up the rest from reference TRBV28 and TRBJ1-1 gives the full variable domain: DVKVTQSSRYLVKRTGEKVFLECVQDMDHENMFWYRQDPGLGLRLIYFSYDVKMKEKGDIPEGYSVSREKKERFSLILESASTNQTSMYLCASRPYDRSQNTEAFFGQGTRLTVV.